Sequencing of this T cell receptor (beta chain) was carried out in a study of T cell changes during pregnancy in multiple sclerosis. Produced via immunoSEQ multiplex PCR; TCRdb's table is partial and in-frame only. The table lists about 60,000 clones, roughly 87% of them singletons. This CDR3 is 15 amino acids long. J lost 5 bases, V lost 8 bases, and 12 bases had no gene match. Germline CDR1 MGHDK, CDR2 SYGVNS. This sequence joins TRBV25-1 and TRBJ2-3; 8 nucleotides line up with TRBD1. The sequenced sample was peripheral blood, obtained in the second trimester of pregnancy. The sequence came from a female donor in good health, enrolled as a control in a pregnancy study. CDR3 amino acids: CASRLGQGALDTQYF. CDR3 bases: TGTGCCAGCCGCCTAGGCCAGGGGGCGTTAGATACGCAGTATTTT.